This T cell receptor (beta chain) was sequenced for a study of cytomegalovirus exposure and HLA in healthy donors (dated by TCRdb to 2016 to 2017). Describing the broader study: According to an earlier analysis of a few hundred of the donors, 150 million to 200 million T cells yielded 117 million unique TCR beta sequences and approximately 300 Gb of sequence data. Donor age, sex, ethnicity and CMV serostatus were compiled together with the repertoire data. In the later analysis, no new phenotypic data were used to find candidate immune exposures; instead, reliance was placed on TCR beta sequences and their occurrence across donors. Roughly 300 gigabases of sequencing data and tens of millions of unique TCR sequences were included in an early release covering over 600 HLA-typed donors. The study aimed to test whether cataloging public T cell receptors could reveal signatures of past pathogen exposure. Among the approximately 400 genotyped donors, approximately 77% belonged to the genetic ancestry cluster associated with self-reported Caucasian donors. The study combined high-throughput TCR immunosequencing, statistical association of individual TCRs with disease status, and machine learning to predict cytomegalovirus infection status. All discovery cohort repertoires had been generated using a single sequencing platform. The number of donors typed differed by locus, with roughly 629-640 for A, B, C, DRB1 and DQB1, around 500 for DQA1, approximately 580 for DPA1, and roughly 450 for DPB1. A later analysis re-examined previously published TCR beta repertoires from about 700 donors and added high-resolution HLA genotyping to investigate patterns of TCR occurrence. A later genetic analysis took genome-wide SNP genotypes for 398 of the 666 donors and used that subset as a discovery cohort. Along with the roughly 670-subject first cohort, a separate validation cohort of over a hundred different subjects was used. To decide whether each TCR beta V gene segment behaved as functional or pseudogenic, an earlier analysis of several hundred of the donors relied on high-throughput TCR beta sequencing. Roughly five DR-DQ haplotypes were handled as single units for association and clustering because linkage in the cohort was strong. Using immunosequencing, the study profiled T cell repertoires from 666 subjects and related those repertoires to cytomegalovirus serostatus. Class I and class II HLA loci were covered by the typing at four-digit resolution. On average, roughly 240,000 unique TCR beta nucleotide sequences were sequenced per donor among 300 to 500 genotyped donors of the cohort, with roughly 18% of those sequences being non-productive.

With regard to this clone: The clone's antigen remains unknown. No base quality information exists; no much larger clone differs at one position.

The cohort was made up of approximately 670 healthy bone marrow donors. At the time of sampling, all cohort members were nominally healthy, though unrecorded immune exposures were likely present. The donor tested CMV seronegative and was one of the 352 seronegative cohort members. A peripheral blood sample was collected from each donor, and TCR beta sequencing was performed on peripheral blood mononuclear cells. Genomic DNA extraction from the blood cell samples was performed with the Qiagen DNeasy Blood Extraction Kit. The library was made by the immunoSEQ multiplex PCR assay. For the multiplex PCR, a mixture combining 60 forward primers for TCR Vbeta segments and 13 reverse primers for TCR Jbeta segments was used. The CDR3 region of rearranged TCR beta genes was amplified from genomic DNA with a multiplex PCR assay. The Illumina HiSeq System was used to sequence the amplified TCR beta libraries as 87-base-pair reads. Regarding the original processing steps: A later analysis counted tens of millions of unique TCR beta chains across the approximately 700 repertoires, and roughly 10 million of these chains were shared by at least two donors. To remove PCR and sequencing errors, raw reads were error-corrected and collapsed into unique sequences using a nearest-neighbor algorithm that merged closely related sequences. V, D and J gene segments were assigned by aligning CDR3 sequences to IMGT reference sequences. For a sequence to be retained, a match of at least six nucleotides was required to both a V gene segment and a J gene segment. Rearrangements were called productive when the CDR3 lacked stop codons and stayed in frame with V and J; all others were non-productive. CDR3 was defined according to IMGT convention as the region running from the second conserved V-encoded cysteine to the conserved J-encoded phenylalanine. Sequences without an unambiguous match to a single V gene segment were excluded from the earlier analysis of a few hundred of the donors. In an earlier analysis of several hundred of the donors, V segments were called functional above 56.7% productive rearrangements and were called segregating when the between-donor standard deviation exceeded 5%. To diagnose cytomegalovirus status from the catalog of TCR beta chain sequences, a statistical classification framework was built. V and J gene assignment, in a later analysis, came from comparing TCR nucleotide sequences with IMGT/GENE-DB human TR gene sequences. The TCRdist pipeline was used in a later analysis to assign CDR3 sequences and most-parsimonious VDJ recombination scenarios. In a later analysis, each TCR beta chain was defined by its CDR3 amino acid sequence together with its V-gene family, and reads lacking a unique V-gene family were excluded. In a later analysis, 450 to 600 highly shared, low-generation-probability nucleotide sequences were removed to address suspected cross-contamination and a sequencing artifact. In a later analysis, a clonal expansion index for each public chain was calculated from normalized within-repertoire ranks of inferred template counts. A later analysis computed generation probabilities with a VDJ recombination model fitted to out-of-frame rearrangements, and checked the results against IGoR. In a later analysis, TCR-TCR, TCR-HLA and TCR-CMV co-occurrence was scored with hypergeometric tests, and a repertoire-size bias correction was applied to TCR pairs. To estimate false discovery rates, a later analysis permuted the HLA or CMV assignments 20 times. In a later analysis, co-occurring TCRs were grouped with DBSCAN, and TCRdist sequence similarity was added when clustering was performed within HLA-allele-positive subsets. Co-occurrence clustering excluded repertoires with fewer than 30,000 or more than 120,000 public chains, plus five with anomalous nucleotide sharing. As stored in TCRdb, this immuneACCESS dataset retains in-frame rearrangements with V and J assigned. A fraction of the clones does not appear; measured against another copy, unresolved V genes explain less than half of the discrepancy, and the remainder lacks a known reason. That table gives V, J and clone size, and the DNA gave D and trimming. Here the sample has under 150,000 clones; over 70% occur a single time. The top ten constitute about 1.8% of the sample.

General study outcomes and caveats: A cluster of highly shared sequence variants was judged likely to represent a technical artifact of the sequencing pipeline. In a later analysis, several top co-occurrence clusters were reported to appear linked to parvovirus B19, influenza, CMV and Epstein-Barr virus. A later genetic analysis associated a missense DCLRE1C variant with V-gene and J-gene trimming of TCR beta chains, and an independent cohort replicated the association. It was suggested by the authors that the approach could potentially be generalized to other disease states and immunological phenotypes. Linkage disequilibrium might explain the correlated functional status among segregating V segments, but an unknown experimental factor could not be excluded. In a later analysis, HLA-associated TCR beta chains were found to be more clonally expanded and to have lower generation probabilities than equally common non-associated chains. In a later analysis, most CMV-associated TCR beta chains were found to appear HLA-restricted, with HLA associations seemingly driven largely by CMV exposure. Cytomegalovirus status was reported to be diagnosed by the classifier with high specificity and sensitivity in both the original and validation cohorts. A later analysis associated 16,951 TCR beta sequences with specific HLA alleles at a false discovery rate of 0.05. Because HLA typing was unavailable for some donors at each locus, only the typed subset was used in association tests. Across donors, most TCR sequences were observed very rarely, whereas some public TCRs were present in many individuals. Because the 87-base-pair reads could not distinguish some IMGT-functional V segments, including TRBV6-2 and TRBV6-3, those segments were excluded. The presence/absence analyses assumed that sequencing depth was roughly uniform across donors, and that assumption may not be true. Three of the identified cytomegalovirus-associated TCR beta chains were confirmed in vitro to be specific for cytomegalovirus antigens. According to a later analysis, TCR association rates differed among HLA loci, with DRB1 alleles showing the most associated TCRs and HLA-C alleles showing the fewest. Because counts were too low, more than 15 rarely observed V segments, including chromosome 9 orphons, were excluded from the earlier analysis of some 590 of the donors. Compared with the approximately 720-donor mean, donors in an Asian-associated ancestry cluster had fewer N-insertions in productive TCRs, according to a later genetic analysis. The study gave a list of 150 to 200 TCR beta chains associated with cytomegalovirus. Strong co-occurrence of HLA alleles, especially DR and DQ, made assigning TCR associations to individual alleles difficult. Only TCR beta chains were sequenced in this cohort, and the absence of alpha or paired-chain data limited detectable features. A further reported finding was that TCR beta sequences accurately predicted the HLA-A and HLA-B alleles for most subjects in the first cohort. In an earlier analysis of approximately 590 of the donors, most TCR beta V segments appeared in productive rearrangements about 87% or about 30% of the time, broadly matching IMGT annotations. For the cohort, immune exposure information was limited to CMV serostatus.

The CDR3, cysteine through phenylalanine, is 16 amino acids long. Only the CDR3 DNA stays, 48 bases, in frame from base 1. The CDR1 and CDR2 encoded by the germline V gene are MDHEN and SYDVKM. V and J are truncated by 4 bases and 5 bases respectively, leaving an intervening sequence of 20 bases. This TCR came from a woman aged 40 to 55 in good health and CMV-seronegative. The specimen was PBMCs. The rearrangement combines TRBV28 with TRBJ2-5; no D segment can be confidently identified. DNA sequence: TGTGCCAGCAGTTATACCCGACCGACTTTACTTGAGACCCAGTACTTC. It translates as CASSYTRPTLLETQYF.